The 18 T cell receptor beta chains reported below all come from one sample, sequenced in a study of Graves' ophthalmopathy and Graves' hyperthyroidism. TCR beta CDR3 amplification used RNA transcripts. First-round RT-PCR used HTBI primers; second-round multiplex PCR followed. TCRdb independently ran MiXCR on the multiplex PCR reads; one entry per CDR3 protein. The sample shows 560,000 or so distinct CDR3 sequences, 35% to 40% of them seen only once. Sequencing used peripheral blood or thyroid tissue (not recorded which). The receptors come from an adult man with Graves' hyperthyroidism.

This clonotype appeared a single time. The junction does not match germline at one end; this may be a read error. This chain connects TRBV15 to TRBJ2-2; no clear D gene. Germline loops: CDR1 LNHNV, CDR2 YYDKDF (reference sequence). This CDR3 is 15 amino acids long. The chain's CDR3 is CATSRERSHTGELFF. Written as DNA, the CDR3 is TGTGCCACCAGCAGAGAGCGGTCCCACACTGGGGAGCTGTTTTTT.

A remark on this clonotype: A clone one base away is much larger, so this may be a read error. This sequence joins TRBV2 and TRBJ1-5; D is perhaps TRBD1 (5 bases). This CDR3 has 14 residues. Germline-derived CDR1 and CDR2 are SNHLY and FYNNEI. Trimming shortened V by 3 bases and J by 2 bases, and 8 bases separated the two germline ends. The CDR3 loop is CASSDSGRNQPQHF. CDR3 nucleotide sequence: TGTGCCAGCAGTGATTCGGGGCGCAATCAGCCCCAGCATTTT.

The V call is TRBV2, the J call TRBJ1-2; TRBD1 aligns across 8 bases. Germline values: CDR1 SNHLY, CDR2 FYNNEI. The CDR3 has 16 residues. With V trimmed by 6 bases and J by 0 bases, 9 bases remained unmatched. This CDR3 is CASSQTWTGTNYGYTF. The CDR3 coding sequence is TGTGCCAGCAGCCAAACATGGACAGGGACTAACTATGGCTACACCTTC.

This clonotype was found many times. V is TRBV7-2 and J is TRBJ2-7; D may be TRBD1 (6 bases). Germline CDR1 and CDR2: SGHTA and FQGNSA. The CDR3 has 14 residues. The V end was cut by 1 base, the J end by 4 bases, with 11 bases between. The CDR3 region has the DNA TGTGCCAGCAGCTTAGGGGGAACAGGGTACGAGCAGTACTTC. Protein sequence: CASSLGGTGYEQYF.

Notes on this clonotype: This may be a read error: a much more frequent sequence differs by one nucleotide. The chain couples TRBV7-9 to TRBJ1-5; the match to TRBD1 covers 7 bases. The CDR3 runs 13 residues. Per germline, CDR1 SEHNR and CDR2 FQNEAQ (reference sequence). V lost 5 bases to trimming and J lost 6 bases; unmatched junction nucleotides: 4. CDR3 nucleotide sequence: TGTGCCAGCAGCCCGGGACAGCGTCAGCCCCAGCATTTT. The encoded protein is CASSPGQRQPQHF.

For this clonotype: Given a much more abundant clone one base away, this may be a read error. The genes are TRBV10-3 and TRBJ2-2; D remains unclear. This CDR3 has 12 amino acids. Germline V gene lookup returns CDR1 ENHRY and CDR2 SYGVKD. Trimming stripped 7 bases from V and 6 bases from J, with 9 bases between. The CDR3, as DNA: TGTGCCATCAATGTGGTGGCCGGGGAGCTGTTTTTT. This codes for CAINVVAGELFF.

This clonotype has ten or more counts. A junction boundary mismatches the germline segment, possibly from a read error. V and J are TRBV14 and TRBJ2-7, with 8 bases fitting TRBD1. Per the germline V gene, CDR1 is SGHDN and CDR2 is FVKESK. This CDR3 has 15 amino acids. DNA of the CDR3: TGTGCCAGCAGACGGACAGGGACCTCGTCCTACGGGCAGTACTTC. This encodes CASRRTGTSSYGQYF.

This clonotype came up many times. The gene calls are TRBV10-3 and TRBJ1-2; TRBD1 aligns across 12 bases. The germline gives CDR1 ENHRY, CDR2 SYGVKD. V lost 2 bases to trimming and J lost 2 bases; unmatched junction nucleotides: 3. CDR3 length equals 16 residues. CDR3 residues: CAISEGGTGGNYGYTF. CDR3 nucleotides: TGTGCCATCAGTGAGGGGGGGACAGGGGGCAACTATGGCTACACCTTC.

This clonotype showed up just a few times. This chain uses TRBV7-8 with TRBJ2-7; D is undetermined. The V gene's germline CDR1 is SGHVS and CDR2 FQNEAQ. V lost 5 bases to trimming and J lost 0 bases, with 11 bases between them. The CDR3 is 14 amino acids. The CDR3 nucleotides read TGTGCCAGCAGCCCTGGCGGTTTCTCCTACGAGCAGTACTTC. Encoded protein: CASSPGGFSYEQYF.

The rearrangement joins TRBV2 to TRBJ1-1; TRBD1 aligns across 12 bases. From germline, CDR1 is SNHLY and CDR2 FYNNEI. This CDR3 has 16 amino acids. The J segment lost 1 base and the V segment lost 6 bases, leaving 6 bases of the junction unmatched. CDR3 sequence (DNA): TGTGCCAGCAGCCAGGGACAGGGGGCTTGGAACACTGAAGCTTTCTTT. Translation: CASSQGQGAWNTEAFF.

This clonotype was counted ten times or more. CDR3 DNA sequence: TGCGCCAGCAGTGTGGGTTGGAACCAAGAGACCCAGTACTTC. Its translation: CASSVGWNQETQYF. J is TRBJ2-5 and V is TRBV10-2; no clear D gene. V was trimmed by 4 bases and J by 0 bases, leaving 9 bases between them. The CDR3 runs to 14 residues. Germline assignment: CDR1 WSHSY and CDR2 SAAADI.

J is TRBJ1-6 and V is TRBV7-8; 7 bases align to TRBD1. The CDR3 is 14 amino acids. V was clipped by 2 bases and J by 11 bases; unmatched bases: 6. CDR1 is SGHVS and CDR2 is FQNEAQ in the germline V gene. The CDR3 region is CASSLKRDRTPLHF. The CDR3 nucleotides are TGTGCCAGCAGCTTAAAGCGGGACAGAACACCCCTCCACTTT.

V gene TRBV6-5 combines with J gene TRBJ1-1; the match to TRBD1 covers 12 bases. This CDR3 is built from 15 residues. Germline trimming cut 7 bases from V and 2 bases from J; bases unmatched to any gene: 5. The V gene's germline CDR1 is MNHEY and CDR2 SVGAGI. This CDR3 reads CASMVGTGGNTEAFF. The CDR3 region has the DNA TGTGCCAGCATGGTTGGGACAGGGGGCAACACTGAAGCTTTCTTT.

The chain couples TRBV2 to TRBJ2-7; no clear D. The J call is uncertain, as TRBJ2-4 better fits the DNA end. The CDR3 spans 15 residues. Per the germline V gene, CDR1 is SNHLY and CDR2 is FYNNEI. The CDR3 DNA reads TGTGCCAGCAGTGAAGAAGCAGTAGCCAAAAACATTCAGTACTTC. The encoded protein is CASSEEAVAKNIQYF.

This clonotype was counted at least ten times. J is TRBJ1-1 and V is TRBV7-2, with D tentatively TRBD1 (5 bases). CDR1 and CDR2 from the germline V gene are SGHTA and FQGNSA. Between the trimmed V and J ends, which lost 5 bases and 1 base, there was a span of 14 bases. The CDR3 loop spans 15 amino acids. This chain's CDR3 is CASSPPGQTNTEAFF. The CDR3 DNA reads TGTGCCAGCAGCCCACCAGGGCAAACGAACACTGAAGCTTTCTTT.

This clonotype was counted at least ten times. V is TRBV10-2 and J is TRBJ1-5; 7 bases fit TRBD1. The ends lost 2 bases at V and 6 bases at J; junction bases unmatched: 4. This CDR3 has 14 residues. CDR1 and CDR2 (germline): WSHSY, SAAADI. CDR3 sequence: CASSEGQVTQPQHF. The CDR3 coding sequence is TGCGCCAGCAGTGAGGGACAGGTAACTCAGCCCCAGCATTTT.

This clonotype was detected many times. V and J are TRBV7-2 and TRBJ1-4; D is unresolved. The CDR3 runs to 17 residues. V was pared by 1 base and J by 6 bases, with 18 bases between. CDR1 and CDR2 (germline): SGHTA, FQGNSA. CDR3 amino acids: CASSLGPPGFSDEKLFF. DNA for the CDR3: TGTGCCAGCAGCTTAGGGCCCCCTGGGTTTAGCGATGAAAAACTGTTTTTT. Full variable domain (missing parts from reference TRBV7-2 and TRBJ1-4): GAGVSQSPSNKVTEKGKDVELRCDPISGHTALYWYRQSLGQGLEFLIYFQGNSAPDKSGLPSDRFSAERTGGSVSTLTIQRTQQEDSAVYLCASSLGPPGFSDEKLFFGSGTQLSVL.

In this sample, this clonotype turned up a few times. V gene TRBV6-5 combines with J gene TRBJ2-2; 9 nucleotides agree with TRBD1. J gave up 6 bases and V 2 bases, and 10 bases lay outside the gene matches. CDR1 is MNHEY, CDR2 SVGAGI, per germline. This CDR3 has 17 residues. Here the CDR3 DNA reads TGTGCCAGCAGTTACGGTAGGGGACAGGGACTCGCCGGGGAGCTGTTTTTT. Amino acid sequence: CASSYGRGQGLAGELFF.